The 26 T cell receptor beta chains below all came from one sample that was sequenced in a study of blood T cells in healthy people across ages. Using a J-beta primer mix together with a sample-barcoded 5' primer, a second PCR was run for roughly 6 to 11 cycles. Using its own MiXCR run on the 5' RACE reads, TCRdb lists one record per CDR3 protein. The table includes 1.5 million to 2 million distinct CDR3 sequences, about 30% detected once. The specimen sequenced was blood. The receptor set was obtained from a woman aged 30 to 39 in good health.

There are a few counts of this clonotype. The rearrangement joins TRBV9 to TRBJ2-3; TRBD2 is a possible D gene (5 bases). The CDR3 is 15 amino acids. In germline, CDR1 is SGDLS, CDR2 YYNGEE. Deletions cut 0 bases from V and 3 bases from J, with 11 bases between. The CDR3 spells CASSVDPGRTDTQYF. For the CDR3, the DNA is TGTGCCAGCAGCGTAGACCCGGGGAGAACAGATACGCAGTATTTT.

A word on this clonotype: The germline gene is not matched at one end of the junction; a read error may be the cause. The chain carries TRBV5-1 and TRBJ2-4, with D possibly being TRBD2 (7 bases). The J call could be wrong; TRBJ2-5 is a better fit for the DNA end. CDR1 is SGHRS and CDR2 is YFSETQ in the germline V gene. The CDR3 consists of 15 residues. In DNA form, the CDR3 reads TGCACCAGCAGCTCTCCGGCGGGGGCGCAAGAGACCCAGTACTTC. This gives the protein CTSSSPAGAQETQYF.

The chain carries TRBV7-9 and TRBJ2-3; D is unclear. The CDR3 runs 15 residues. The germline V gene has CDR1 SEHNR and CDR2 FQNEAQ (reference sequence). V shed 2 bases and J shed 1 base, with 10 bases lying between them. The CDR3 coding sequence is TGTGCCAGCAGCTTAAGTCTCTTTGGCACAGATACGCAGTATTTT. Its protein product is CASSLSLFGTDTQYF.

This clonotype was seen a few times. The genes are TRBV7-9 and TRBJ2-7; no reliable D call. Germline CDR1 is SEHNR and CDR2 is FQNEAQ (reference sequence). CDR3 length: 14 amino acids. Trimming took off 8 bases at V and 2 bases at J, with 16 bases between the two ends. CDR3 coding DNA: TGTGCCAGCTCCTCGGATAGAAATACCTACGAGCAGTACTTC. Protein sequence: CASSSDRNTYEQYF.

The V gene is TRBV12-3 or TRBV12-4, the J gene TRBJ2-5; TRBD2 matches 14 bases. The CDR3 loop spans 16 amino acids. The ends lost 6 bases at V and 10 bases at J; junction bases unmatched: 13. The CDR3 here is CASSPGKATSGRGQYF. The CDR3 bases are TGTGCCAGCAGCCCAGGGAAGGCGACTAGCGGGAGGGGCCAGTACTTC.

The chain uses TRBV9 and TRBJ2-1, with TRBD2 matching over 16 bases. Per germline, CDR1 SGDLS and CDR2 YYNGEE. The CDR3 is 13 residues long. Germline trimming cut 7 bases from V and 9 bases from J; bases unmatched to any gene: 1. CDR3 nucleotide sequence: TGTGCCAGCGGGACTAGCGGGGGGGGTGAGCAGTTCTTC. Amino acids: CASGTSGGGEQFF.

This clonotype occurred a few times. The chain is built from TRBV12-3 or TRBV12-4 and TRBJ2-1, with D tentatively TRBD1 or TRBD2 (5 bases each). The CDR3 is 14 amino acids. Trimming shortened V by 0 bases and J by 8 bases, and 11 bases separated the two germline ends. The CDR3 DNA is TGTGCCAGCAGTTTAGCCGGGGCAAGGTATGAGCAGTTCTTC. The encoded protein is CASSLAGARYEQFF.

The chain employs TRBV24-1 and TRBJ2-5; weak D call: TRBD2 (7 bases). The length of the CDR3 is 16 residues. V gave up 3 bases and J gave up 8 bases, with 21 bases separating them. The V gene's germline CDR1 is KGHDR and CDR2 SFDVKD. This CDR3 is CATSDRPRAGAETQYF. The CDR3 DNA reads as TGTGCCACCAGTGATCGCCCCCGGGCGGGGGCGGAAACCCAGTACTTC.

The chain is built from TRBV3-1 and TRBJ2-5; tentatively, D is TRBD2 (5 bases). CDR1 LGHDT and CDR2 YNNKEL come from the germline V gene (reference sequence). This CDR3 comprises 11 residues. V was cut by 3 bases and J by 13 bases, with 12 bases left in between. The DNA for the CDR3 is TGTGCCAGCAGCCAGGCACGGGAATTGTACTTC. This translates into CASSQARELYF.

The V and J genes are TRBV7-9 and TRBJ2-3; possibly TRBD1 for D (5 bases). The CDR3 is 14 amino acids. V was trimmed by 2 bases and J by 4 bases, leaving 10 bases between them. Germline lookup yields CDR1 SEHNR and CDR2 FQNEAQ (reference sequence). CDR3 in DNA: TGTGCCAGCAGCTTACAGGGCCTCCCAGATACGCAGTATTTT. Translating gives CASSLQGLPDTQYF.

This clonotype was counted many times. Here the CDR3 DNA reads TGTGCCAGCACTCCGTCTAGCGGGGGACCTCTCTACGAGCAGTACTTC. It specifies CASTPSSGGPLYEQYF. The chain employs TRBV27 and TRBJ2-7, with 10 bases fitting TRBD2. Per germline, CDR1 MNHEY and CDR2 SMNVEV (reference sequence). CDR3 length equals 16 residues. Trimming took 7 bases from V and 3 from J; bases not matched to a gene: 12.

In this sample, this clonotype turned up a few times. This chain joins TRBV6-1 and TRBJ2-1, with 7 bases aligning to TRBD2. The CDR3 loop spans 17 amino acids. Looked up from germline, CDR1 is MNHNS and CDR2 is SASEGT. V was clipped by 6 bases and J by 7 bases; unmatched bases: 18. CDR3 in amino acids: CASRRGGLAPQGNEQFF. In DNA form, the CDR3 reads TGTGCCAGCAGACGGGGAGGGCTAGCTCCCCAGGGTAATGAGCAGTTCTTC.

The chain recombines TRBV29-1 with TRBJ1-1; TRBD1 agrees at 7 bases. The CDR3 has 14 amino acids. Germline-derived CDR1 and CDR2 are SQVTM and ANQGSEA. The ends lost 2 bases at V and 3 bases at J; junction bases unmatched: 6. The CDR3 sequence is CSVERTGSYTEAFF. CDR3 in DNA: TGCAGCGTTGAACGGACAGGATCGTACACTGAAGCTTTCTTT.

This clonotype has only a few counts. This chain links TRBV6-2 or TRBV6-3 with TRBJ2-5, with a tentative D call TRBD2 (5 bases). This CDR3 contains 15 residues. CDR1 and CDR2 (germline): MNHEY, SVGEGT. Trimming pared 6 bases from V and 1 base from J, leaving 15 bases between. CDR3 amino acids: CASSQEERPQETQYF. As DNA, the CDR3 is TGTGCCAGCAGCCAGGAGGAACGGCCCCAAGAGACCCAGTACTTC.

The chain recombines TRBV27 with TRBJ2-1; D not resolved. The CDR3 covers 16 residues. V was trimmed by 8 bases and J by 6 bases, leaving 23 bases between them. CDR1 and CDR2 from the germline V gene are MNHEY and SMNVEV (reference sequence). The CDR3 is CASGSWGGSAPNEQFF. DNA for the CDR3: TGTGCCAGCGGGTCCTGGGGTGGGTCCGCTCCCAATGAGCAGTTCTTC.

This chain connects TRBV10-3 to TRBJ2-3; D not resolved. The CDR3 totals 13 residues. Trimming cost V 0 bases and J 6 bases, with 7 bases left between them. CDR1 is ENHRY, CDR2 SYGVKD, per germline. The CDR3 DNA reads as TGTGCCATCAGTGAGTCGATCTTCGATACGCAGTATTTT. Amino acids: CAISESIFDTQYF.

This clonotype was found a few times. This sequence joins TRBV3-1 and TRBJ2-1; TRBD2 aligns across 13 bases. The junction had 6 bases not matched to a gene; V was cut back by 4 bases and J by 6 bases. The length of the CDR3 is 16 residues. In germline, CDR1 is LGHDT, CDR2 YNNKEL (reference sequence). CDR3 sequence reads: CASSPTSGRWGNEQFF. The CDR3 nucleotides read TGTGCCAGCAGCCCGACTAGCGGGAGGTGGGGCAATGAGCAGTTCTTC.

This clonotype turned up a few times. The CDR3 sequence is CATKGAGNYNEQFF. The DNA for the CDR3 is TGTGCCACCAAAGGGGCTGGAAACTACAATGAGCAGTTCTTC. The V and J genes are TRBV24-1 and TRBJ2-1, with D maybe TRBD1 (5 bases). This CDR3 contains 14 residues. In germline, CDR1 is KGHDR, CDR2 SFDVKD. V lost 8 bases and J lost 3, with 13 bases in between.

Only a few counts were recorded for this clonotype. A read error may account for a junction end that differs from germline. The chain joins TRBV7-2 to TRBJ2-5; D assignment may be TRBD1 or TRBD2 (5 bases each). CDR1 is SGHTA and CDR2 is FQGNSA in the germline V gene. This CDR3 is built from 15 residues. The CDR3 is CACSLALDSPETQYF. For the CDR3, the DNA is TGTGCCTGCAGCTTAGCGCTTGACAGTCCAGAGACCCAGTACTTC.

In its sample, this clonotype was seen a few times. The V call is TRBV27, the J call TRBJ2-7; the match to TRBD2 covers 10 bases. The J segment lost 3 bases and the V segment lost 6 bases, leaving 11 bases of the junction unmatched. The CDR3 length is 16 residues. Germline loops: CDR1 MNHEY, CDR2 SMNVEV (reference sequence). CDR3 residues: CASSSSGTSDSYEQYF. CDR3 in DNA: TGTGCCAGCAGCTCATCCGGGACTAGCGACAGCTACGAGCAGTACTTC.

This clonotype has just a few counts. This chain connects TRBV4-1 to TRBJ2-2, with D unresolved. The V end lost 6 bases, the J end lost 4 bases, and 12 bases lay between the germline ends. CDR1 MGHRA and CDR2 YSYEKL come from the germline V gene. The CDR3 has 14 amino acids. The CDR3 reads CASRPDGATGELFF. The CDR3 DNA sequence: TGCGCCAGCAGACCCGACGGAGCCACCGGGGAGCTGTTTTTT.

This chain's CDR3 is CASSGTWGPMNTEAFF. For the CDR3, the DNA is TGTGCCAGCAGCGGGACGTGGGGGCCCATGAACACTGAAGCTTTCTTT. The chain carries TRBV9 and TRBJ1-1; maybe TRBD1 (6 bases). Germline V gives CDR1 SGDLS, CDR2 YYNGEE. The CDR3 length is 16 residues. Deletions cut 3 bases from V and 0 bases from J, with 15 bases between.

The rearrangement joins TRBV20-1 to TRBJ2-3; 10 nucleotides align to TRBD2. CDR1 and CDR2 (germline): DFQATT, SNEGSKA (reference sequence). The V segment lost 2 bases and the J segment 2 bases; nucleotides outside the gene matches: 7. This CDR3 spans 16 amino acids. Written as DNA, the CDR3 is TGCAGTGCTAGATTAGTAGCGGGGGGTCCCACAGATACGCAGTATTTT. This translates into CSARLVAGGPTDTQYF.

Comment on this clonotype: A much larger clone is a single base away; this may be a read error. The rearrangement joins TRBV29-1 to TRBJ1-5, with D uncertain. V gave up 5 bases and J gave up 3 bases, with 14 bases separating them. The V gene's germline CDR1 is SQVTM and CDR2 ANQGSEA. The CDR3 is 14 residues long. The CDR3 sequence: CSVNRSFDNQPQHF. CDR3 nucleotides: TGCAGCGTTAACCGGTCTTTCGACAATCAGCCCCAGCATTTT.

Ten or more counts support this clonotype. The rearrangement uses TRBV4-1 and TRBJ2-7; D may correspond to TRBD1 or TRBD2 (5 bases each). Germline lookup yields CDR1 MGHRA and CDR2 YSYEKL. The CDR3 covers 17 residues. V shed 2 bases and J shed 2 bases, with 19 bases lying between them. The CDR3 bases are TGCGCCAGCAGCCAACAAATCCGGGGCCTCTACCCCTACGAGCAGTACTTC. It translates to CASSQQIRGLYPYEQYF.

V usage is TRBV4-2 and J usage is TRBJ1-1; D unresolved. The CDR3 length is 14 residues. Trimming pared 4 bases from V and 0 bases from J, leaving 9 bases between. CDR1 is LGHNA, CDR2 YNFKEQ, per germline. The CDR3 is CASSRREMNTEAFF. The CDR3, as DNA: TGTGCCAGCAGCCGACGAGAGATGAACACTGAAGCTTTCTTT.